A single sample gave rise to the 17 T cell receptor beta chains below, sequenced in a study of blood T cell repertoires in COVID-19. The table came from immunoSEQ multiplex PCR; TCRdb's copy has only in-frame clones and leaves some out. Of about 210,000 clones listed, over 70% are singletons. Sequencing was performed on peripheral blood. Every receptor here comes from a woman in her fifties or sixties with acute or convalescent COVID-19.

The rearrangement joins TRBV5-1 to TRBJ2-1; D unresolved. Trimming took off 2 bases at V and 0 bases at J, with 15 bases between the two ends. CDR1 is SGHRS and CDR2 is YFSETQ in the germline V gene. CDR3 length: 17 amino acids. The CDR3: CASSLSRAQSSYNEQFF. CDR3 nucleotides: TGCGCCAGCAGCTTATCAAGAGCCCAAAGCTCCTACAATGAGCAGTTCTTC.

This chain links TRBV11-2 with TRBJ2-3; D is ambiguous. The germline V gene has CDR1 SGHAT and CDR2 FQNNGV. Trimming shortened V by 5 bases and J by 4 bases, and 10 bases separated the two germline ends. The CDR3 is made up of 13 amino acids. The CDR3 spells CASSARLADTQYF. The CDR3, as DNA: TGTGCCAGCAGCGCCAGACTGGCAGATACGCAGTATTTT.

This CDR3 reads CASSLLAGGAFEQFF. The CDR3 nucleotides read TGTGCCAGCAGCCTATTAGCGGGAGGCGCTTTTGAGCAGTTCTTC. The chain joins TRBV9 to TRBJ2-1, with 10 bases matching TRBD2. This CDR3 comprises 15 residues. Germline V gene lookup returns CDR1 SGDLS and CDR2 YYNGEE. Losses at the gene ends were 4 bases for V and 9 bases for J; bases not matched to a gene: 10.

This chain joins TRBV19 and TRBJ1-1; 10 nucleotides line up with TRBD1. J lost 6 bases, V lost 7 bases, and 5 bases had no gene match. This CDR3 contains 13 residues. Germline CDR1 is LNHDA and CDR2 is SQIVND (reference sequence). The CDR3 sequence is CASIDRGLPEAFF. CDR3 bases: TGTGCCAGTATTGACAGGGGGCTACCTGAAGCTTTCTTT.

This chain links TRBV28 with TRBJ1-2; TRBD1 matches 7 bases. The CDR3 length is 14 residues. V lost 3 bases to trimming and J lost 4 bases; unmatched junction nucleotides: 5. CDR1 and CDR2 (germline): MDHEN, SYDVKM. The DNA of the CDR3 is TGTGCCAGCAGTTTGGGGAACAGGGGCTATGGCTACACCTTC. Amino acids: CASSLGNRGYGYTF.

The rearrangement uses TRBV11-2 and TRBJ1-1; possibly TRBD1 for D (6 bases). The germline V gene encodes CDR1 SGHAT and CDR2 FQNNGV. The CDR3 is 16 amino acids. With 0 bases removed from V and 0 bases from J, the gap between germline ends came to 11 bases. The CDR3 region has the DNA TGTGCCAGCAGCTTAGATCAATGGGACATGAACACTGAAGCTTTCTTT. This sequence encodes CASSLDQWDMNTEAFF.

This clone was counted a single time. The CDR3 sequence: CASSPGDSNEQFF. DNA for the CDR3: TGTGCCAGCAGTCCGGGGGACTCCAATGAGCAGTTCTTC. The chain combines TRBV12-3 or TRBV12-4 with TRBJ2-1, with D perhaps TRBD2 (6 bases). V was cut by 5 bases and J by 6 bases, with 11 bases left in between. CDR3 size: 13 residues.

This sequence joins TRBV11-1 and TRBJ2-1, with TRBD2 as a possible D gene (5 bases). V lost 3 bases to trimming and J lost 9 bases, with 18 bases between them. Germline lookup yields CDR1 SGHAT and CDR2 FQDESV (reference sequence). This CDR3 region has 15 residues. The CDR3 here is CASSLGVGSLGEQFF. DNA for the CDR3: TGTGCCAGCAGCTTGGGAGTTGGATCCCTGGGTGAGCAGTTCTTC.

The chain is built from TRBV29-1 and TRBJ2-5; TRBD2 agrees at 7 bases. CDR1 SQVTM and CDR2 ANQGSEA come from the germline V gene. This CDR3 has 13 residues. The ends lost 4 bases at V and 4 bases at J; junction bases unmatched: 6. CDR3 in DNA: TGCAGCGTTGGACTAGCTGTACGAGAGACCCAGTACTTC. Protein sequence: CSVGLAVRETQYF.

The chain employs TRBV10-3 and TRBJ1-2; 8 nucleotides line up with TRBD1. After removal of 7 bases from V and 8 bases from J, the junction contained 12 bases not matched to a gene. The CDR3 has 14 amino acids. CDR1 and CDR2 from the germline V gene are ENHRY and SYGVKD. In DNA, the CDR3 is TGTGCCATCACGACAGGGGAAAGCTTTCGGGGCTACACCTTC. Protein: CAITTGESFRGYTF.

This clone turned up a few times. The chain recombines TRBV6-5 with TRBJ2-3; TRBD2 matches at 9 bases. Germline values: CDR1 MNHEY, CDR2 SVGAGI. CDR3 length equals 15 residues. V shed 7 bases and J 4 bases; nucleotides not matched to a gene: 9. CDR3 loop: CASKMVAGASDTQYF. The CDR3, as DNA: TGTGCCAGCAAGATGGTAGCGGGAGCCTCAGATACGCAGTATTTT.

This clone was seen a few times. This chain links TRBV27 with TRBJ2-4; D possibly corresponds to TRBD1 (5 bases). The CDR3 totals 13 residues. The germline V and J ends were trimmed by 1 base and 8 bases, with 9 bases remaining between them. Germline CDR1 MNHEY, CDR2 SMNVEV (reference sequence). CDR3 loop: CASSLLGADIQYF. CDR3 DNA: TGTGCCAGCAGTTTATTAGGGGCGGACATTCAGTACTTC.

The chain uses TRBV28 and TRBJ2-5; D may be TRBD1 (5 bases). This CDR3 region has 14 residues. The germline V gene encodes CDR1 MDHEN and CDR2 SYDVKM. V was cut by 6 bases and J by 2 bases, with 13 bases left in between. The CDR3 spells CASRQVGQQETQYF. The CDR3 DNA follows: TGTGCCAGCAGGCAAGTGGGGCAGCAAGAGACCCAGTACTTC.

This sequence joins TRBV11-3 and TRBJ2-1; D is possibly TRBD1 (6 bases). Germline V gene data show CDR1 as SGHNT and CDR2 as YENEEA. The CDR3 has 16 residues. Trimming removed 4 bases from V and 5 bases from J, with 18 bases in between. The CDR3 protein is CASSSRGHQTHNEQFF. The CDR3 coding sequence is TGTGCCAGCAGCTCCCGGGGACACCAAACTCACAATGAGCAGTTCTTC. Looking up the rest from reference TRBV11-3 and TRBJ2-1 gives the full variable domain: EAGVVQSPRYKIIEKKQPVAFWCNPISGHNTLYWYLQNLGQGPELLIRYENEEAVDDSQLPKDRFSAERLKGVDSTLKIQPAELGDSAVYLCASSSRGHQTHNEQFFGPGTRLTVL.

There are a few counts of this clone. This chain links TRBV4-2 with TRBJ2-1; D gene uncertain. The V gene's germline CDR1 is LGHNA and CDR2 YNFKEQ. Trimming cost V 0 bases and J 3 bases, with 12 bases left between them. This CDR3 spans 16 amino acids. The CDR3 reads CASSQDHTSVYNEQFF. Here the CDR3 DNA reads TGTGCCAGCAGCCAAGATCACACGTCCGTCTACAATGAGCAGTTCTTC.

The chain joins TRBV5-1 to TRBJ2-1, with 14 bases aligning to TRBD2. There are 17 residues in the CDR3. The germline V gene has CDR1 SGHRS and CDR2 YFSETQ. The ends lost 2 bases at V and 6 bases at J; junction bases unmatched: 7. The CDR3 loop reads CASSLGLAGGLGNEQFF. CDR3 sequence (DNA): TGCGCCAGCAGCTTAGGACTAGCGGGAGGCTTGGGCAATGAGCAGTTCTTC.

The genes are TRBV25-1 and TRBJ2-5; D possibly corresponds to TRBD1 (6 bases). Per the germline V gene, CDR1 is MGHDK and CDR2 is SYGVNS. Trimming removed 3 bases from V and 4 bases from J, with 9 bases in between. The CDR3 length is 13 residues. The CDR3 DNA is TGTGCCAGCAGTGACGAGACAGGAGAGACCCAGTACTTC. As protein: CASSDETGETQYF.